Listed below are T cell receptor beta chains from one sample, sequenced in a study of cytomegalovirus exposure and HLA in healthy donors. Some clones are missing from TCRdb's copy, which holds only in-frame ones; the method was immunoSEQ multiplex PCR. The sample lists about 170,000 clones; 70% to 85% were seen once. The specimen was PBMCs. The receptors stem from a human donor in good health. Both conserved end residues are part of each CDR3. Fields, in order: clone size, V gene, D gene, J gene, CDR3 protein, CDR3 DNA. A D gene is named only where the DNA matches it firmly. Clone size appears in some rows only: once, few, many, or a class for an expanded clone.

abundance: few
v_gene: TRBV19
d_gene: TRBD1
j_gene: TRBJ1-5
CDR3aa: CAGGRDRVFGNQPQHF
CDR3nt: TGTGCCGGGGGCCGGGACAGGGTTTTTGGCAATCAGCCCCAGCATTTT

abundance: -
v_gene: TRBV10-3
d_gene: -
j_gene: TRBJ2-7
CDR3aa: CAISVIRTDYSYEQYF
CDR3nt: TGTGCCATCAGTGTGATCAGGACGGACTACTCCTACGAGCAGTACTTC

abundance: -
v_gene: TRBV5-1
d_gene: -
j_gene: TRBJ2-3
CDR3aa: CASSLSRGGTDTQYF
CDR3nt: TGCGCCAGCAGCTTGTCCCGGGGTGGCACAGATACGCAGTATTTT

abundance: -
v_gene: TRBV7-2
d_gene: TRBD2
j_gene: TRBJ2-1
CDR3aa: CASSLRLAGENEQFF
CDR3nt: TGTGCCAGCAGCCTCCGACTAGCGGGGGAAAATGAGCAGTTCTTC

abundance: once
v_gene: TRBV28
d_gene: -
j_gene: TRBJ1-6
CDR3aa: CASSLAPVTPSSYNSPLHF
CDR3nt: TGTGCCAGCAGTTTAGCCCCTGTGACACCGAGCTCCTATAATTCACCCCTCCACTTT

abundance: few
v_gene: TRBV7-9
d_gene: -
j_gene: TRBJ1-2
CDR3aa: CASSGILGTQGRAYGYTF
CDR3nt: TGTGCCAGCAGCGGGATTTTGGGTACTCAGGGAAGGGCCTATGGCTACACCTTC

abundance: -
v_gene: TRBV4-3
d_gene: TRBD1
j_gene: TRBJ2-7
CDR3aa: CASSPPVAKTGSSYEQYF
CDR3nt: TGCGCCAGCAGCCCCCCGGTGGCGAAGACAGGGAGCTCCTACGAGCAGTACTTC

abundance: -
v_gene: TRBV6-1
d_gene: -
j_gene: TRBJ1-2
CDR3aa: CASSEWARTNYGYTF
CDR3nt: TGTGCCAGCAGTGAATGGGCCCGGACTAACTATGGCTACACCTTC

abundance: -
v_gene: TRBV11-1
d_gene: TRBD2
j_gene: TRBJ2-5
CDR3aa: CASSRGGSEETQYF
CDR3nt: TGTGCCAGCAGCCGGGGGGGCTCTGAGGAGACCCAGTACTTC

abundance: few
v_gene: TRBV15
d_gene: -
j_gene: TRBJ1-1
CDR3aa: CATSRDGRMNTEAFF
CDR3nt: TGTGCCACCAGCAGAGATGGCAGGATGAACACTGAAGCTTTCTTT

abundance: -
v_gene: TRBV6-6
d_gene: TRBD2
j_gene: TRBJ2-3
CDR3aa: CASSYFGTITDTQYF
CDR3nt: TGTGCCAGCAGTTACTTTGGGACTATCACAGATACGCAGTATTTT

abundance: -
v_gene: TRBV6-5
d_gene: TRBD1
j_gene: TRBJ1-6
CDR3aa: CASSYTIGQGGSPLHF
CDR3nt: TGTGCCAGCAGTTACACTATAGGACAGGGGGGCTCACCCCTCCACTTT

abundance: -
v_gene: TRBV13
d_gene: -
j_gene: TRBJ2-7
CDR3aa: CASSQSYSGYEQYF
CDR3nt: TGTGCCAGCAGCCAAAGCTATAGCGGCTACGAGCAGTACTTC

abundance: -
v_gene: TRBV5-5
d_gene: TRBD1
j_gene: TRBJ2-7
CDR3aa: CASSLGGTGALYEQYF
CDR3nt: TGTGCCAGCAGCTTGGGGGGGACAGGGGCGCTATACGAGCAGTACTTC

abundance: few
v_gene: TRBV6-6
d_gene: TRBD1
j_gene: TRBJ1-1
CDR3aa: CASRKDRVNTEAFF
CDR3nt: TGTGCCAGCAGGAAGGACAGGGTGAACACTGAAGCTTTCTTT

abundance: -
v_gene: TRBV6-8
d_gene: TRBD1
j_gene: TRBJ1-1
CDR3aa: CASRWYRGRGTEAFF
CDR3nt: TGTGCCAGCAGATGGTACAGGGGGCGCGGGACTGAAGCTTTCTTT

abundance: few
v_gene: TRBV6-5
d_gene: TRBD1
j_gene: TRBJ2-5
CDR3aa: CASSETGAETQYF
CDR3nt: TGTGCCAGCAGTGAGACAGGGGCAGAGACCCAGTACTTC